The rows below give T cell receptor beta chains drawn from one sample of a study of shared clonotypes between healthy human individuals. Repertoires were generated with immunoSEQ multiplex PCR, while TCRdb's copy carries only in-frame clones and drops some. The sample gives 2.5 million or so clones, around nine tenths of which show up once; more than 0.12% is in the top ten. Sequenced sample: naive CD4+ T cells sorted from blood. The receptors were sampled from a man aged 18 to 29 in good health. Each CDR3 is given without its conserved first and last residue. Some rows mark clone size as missing; the rest say once, few, many or name a class of expanded clone.

CDR3 protein: ASSPGTVLSGNTIY; clone size: -; V gene: TRBV19
CDR3 protein: ASSLAFRGNGYT; clone size: -; V gene: TRBV7-2
CDR3 protein: ASSGIAGIYNEQF; clone size: -; V gene: TRBV21-1
CDR3 protein: ASSLDQGAFEKLF; clone size: -; V gene: TRBV7-2
CDR3 protein: ASSLPTGIGYEQY; clone size: -; V gene: TRBV7-2
CDR3 protein: AYSGLAGKGDTQY; clone size: -; V gene: TRBV30
CDR3 protein: ASRRGVDRAEGYT; clone size: -; V gene: TRBV27
CDR3 protein: ASSYVHSNSPLH; clone size: -; V gene: TRBV6-5
CDR3 protein: ASTAKEHDNSPLH; clone size: -; V gene: TRBV5-1
CDR3 protein: AWSGGETQY; clone size: -; V gene: TRBV30
CDR3 protein: ASSPWDWREIRAGELF; clone size: -; V gene: TRBV9
CDR3 protein: ATSSTGVIISPLH; clone size: few; V gene: TRBV15
CDR3 protein: ASSLDVRSSGNTIY; clone size: -; V gene: TRBV5-5
CDR3 protein: SVVRGGNTEAF; clone size: -; V gene: TRBV29-1
CDR3 protein: ASSSAAGETGELF; clone size: -; V gene: TRBV5-6
CDR3 protein: ASSPAGRRETQY; clone size: -; V gene: TRBV7-7
CDR3 protein: ASSPTGSNQPQH; clone size: -; V gene: TRBV6-5
CDR3 protein: ASSLQGAEGANVLT; clone size: -; V gene: TRBV5-6
CDR3 protein: ASSLGTEKKH; clone size: -; V gene: TRBV7-8
CDR3 protein: ASRKGQGRPGDYEQY; clone size: -; V gene: TRBV23-1
CDR3 protein: ASRGDSYNSPLH; clone size: -; V gene: TRBV2
CDR3 protein: ASRDRVASPLH; clone size: -; V gene: TRBV6-5
CDR3 protein: AWSADVEAF; clone size: -; V gene: TRBV30
CDR3 protein: SVEHQYNEQF; clone size: -; V gene: TRBV29-1
CDR3 protein: ASSVGADNQPQH; clone size: few; V gene: TRBV9
CDR3 protein: ASSLSRGRYEQY; clone size: -; V gene: TRBV5-1
CDR3 protein: ASSDSPAGPQEKLF; clone size: -; V gene: TRBV6-4
CDR3 protein: AISGSSGMGYEQY; clone size: -; V gene: TRBV10-3
CDR3 protein: ASSLRDRVGYEQY; clone size: -; V gene: TRBV5-4
CDR3 protein: ASSLSGERYNEQF; clone size: -; V gene: TRBV5-1
CDR3 protein: GTGTVDRTIQY; clone size: -; V gene: TRBV7-2
CDR3 protein: ASSTSGGGSYNEQF; clone size: -; V gene: TRBV5-1
CDR3 protein: SVDRGWNTEAF; clone size: -; V gene: TRBV29-1
CDR3 protein: ASSSRADLGYEQY; clone size: once; V gene: TRBV5-1
CDR3 protein: ASSPGQGSSYEPQH; clone size: -; V gene: TRBV5-6
CDR3 protein: ASSEGASTGTDTQY; clone size: -; V gene: TRBV10-1
CDR3 protein: AWGMPGQGKTSGIPYTQY; clone size: -; V gene: TRBV30
CDR3 protein: SGGGRHQETQY; clone size: -; V gene: TRBV29-1
CDR3 protein: SAPVDGYT; clone size: -; V gene: TRBV20-1
CDR3 protein: ASSWGLTTSGELF; clone size: once; V gene: TRBV5-5
CDR3 protein: ASSPSQQSVTGELF; clone size: -; V gene: TRBV18
CDR3 protein: ASSTTLLTSGAGELF; clone size: -; V gene: TRBV7-2
CDR3 protein: ASTRGGATGELF; clone size: -; V gene: TRBV19
CDR3 protein: ASSPTGQGGRY; clone size: -; V gene: TRBV18
CDR3 protein: AWNAGGPYEQF; clone size: -; V gene: TRBV30